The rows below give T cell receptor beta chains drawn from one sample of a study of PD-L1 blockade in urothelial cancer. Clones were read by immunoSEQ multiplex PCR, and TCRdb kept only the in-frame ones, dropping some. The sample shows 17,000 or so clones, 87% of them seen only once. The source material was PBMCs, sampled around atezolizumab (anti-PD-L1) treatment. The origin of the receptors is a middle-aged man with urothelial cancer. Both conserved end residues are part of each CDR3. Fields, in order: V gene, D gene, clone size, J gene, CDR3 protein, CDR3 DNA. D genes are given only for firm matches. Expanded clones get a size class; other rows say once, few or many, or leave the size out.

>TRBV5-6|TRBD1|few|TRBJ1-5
CASSQTGAGGQPQHF
TGTGCCAGCAGCCAAACAGGGGCGGGGGGACAGCCCCAGCATTTT
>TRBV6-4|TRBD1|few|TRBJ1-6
CASSVTGTGDSPLHF
TGTGCCAGCAGCGTCACCGGGACAGGGGATTCACCCCTCCACTTT
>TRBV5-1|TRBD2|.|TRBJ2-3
CASSLVSGRGTDTQYF
TGCGCCAGCAGCTTGGTAAGCGGGAGAGGCACAGATACGCAGTATTTT
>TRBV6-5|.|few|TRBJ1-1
CASSYRGRGTEAFF
TGTGCCAGCAGTTACAGGGGAAGAGGAACTGAAGCTTTCTTT
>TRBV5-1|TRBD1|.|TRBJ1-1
CASSLQQGARETEAFF
TGCGCCAGCAGCTTGCAACAGGGGGCGCGGGAAACTGAAGCTTTCTTT
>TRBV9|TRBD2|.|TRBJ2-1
CASSVATTSGGAGQFF
TGTGCCAGCAGCGTAGCTACGACTAGCGGGGGGGCGGGGCAGTTCTTC
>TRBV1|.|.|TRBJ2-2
CTSSQEGRVTGELFF
TGCACCAGCAGCCAAGAGGGGAGGGTCACCGGGGAGCTGTTTTTT
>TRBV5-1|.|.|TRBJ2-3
CASSMGLAIYTDTQYF
TGCGCCAGCAGCATGGGGCTAGCCATATACACAGATACGCAGTATTTT
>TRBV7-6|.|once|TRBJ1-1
CASSLAGSSRSTEAFF
TGTGCCAGCAGCTTAGCGGGGAGCTCCCGGAGCACTGAAGCTTTCTTT
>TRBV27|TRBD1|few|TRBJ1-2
CASSPAGTAYGYTF
TGTGCCAGCTCCCCGGCGGGGACAGCCTATGGCTACACCTTC
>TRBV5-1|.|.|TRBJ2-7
CASMRTASSYEQYF
TGCGCCAGCATGAGGACAGCGAGCTCCTACGAGCAGTACTTC
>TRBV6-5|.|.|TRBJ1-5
CASSYSNGEGIQPQHF
TGTGCCAGCAGTTACTCGAACGGGGAGGGGATACAGCCCCAGCATTTT
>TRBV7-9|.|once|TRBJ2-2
CASSPQTANTGELFF
TGTGCCAGCAGCCCTCAGACAGCGAACACCGGGGAGCTGTTTTTT
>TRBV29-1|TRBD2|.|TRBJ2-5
CSVWPGLAAQETQYF
TGCAGCGTATGGCCGGGACTAGCGGCTCAAGAGACCCAGTACTTC
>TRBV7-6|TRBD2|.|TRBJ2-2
CASSFRPGLAGYHPNTGELFF
TGTGCCAGCAGTTTTAGGCCGGGACTAGCGGGGTATCATCCTAACACCGGGGAGCTGTTTTTT
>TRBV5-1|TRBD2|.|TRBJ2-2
CASSLGGGRTSGATGELFF
TGCGCCAGCAGCTTGGGGGGCGGCAGGACTAGCGGAGCGACCGGGGAGCTGTTTTTT
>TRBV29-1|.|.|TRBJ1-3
CSVGGGIEGNTIYF
TGCAGCGTTGGGGGGGGGATTGAGGGAAACACCATATATTTT